The source of this TCR beta chain is a study of tumor-infiltrating lymphocytes in primary liver carcinoma. This clonotype was recorded many times. Priming with a constant-region primer yielded TCR beta cDNA from about 480 ng total RNA. Libraries of TCR beta came from three nested multiplex PCR rounds with slightly modified ARM-PCR. Using its own MiXCR run on the multiplex PCR reads, TCRdb lists one record per CDR3 protein. The sample consists of about 310,000 distinct CDR3 sequences, roughly 60% of them appearing once. Germline DNA was extracted too, while blood RNA derived from unsorted whole blood. What was sequenced was peripheral blood. The clonotype originates from a woman in her twenties or thirties with primary liver carcinoma and hepatitis B virus infection.

The CDR3: CASSLPDTQYF. The CDR3, as DNA: TGTGCCAGCAGCTTACCAGATACGCAGTATTTT. The chain couples TRBV11-2 to TRBJ2-3; no firm D call. The length of the CDR3 is 11 residues. The germline gives CDR1 SGHAT, CDR2 FQNNGV. The germline V and J ends were trimmed by 2 bases and 4 bases, with 1 base remaining between them.